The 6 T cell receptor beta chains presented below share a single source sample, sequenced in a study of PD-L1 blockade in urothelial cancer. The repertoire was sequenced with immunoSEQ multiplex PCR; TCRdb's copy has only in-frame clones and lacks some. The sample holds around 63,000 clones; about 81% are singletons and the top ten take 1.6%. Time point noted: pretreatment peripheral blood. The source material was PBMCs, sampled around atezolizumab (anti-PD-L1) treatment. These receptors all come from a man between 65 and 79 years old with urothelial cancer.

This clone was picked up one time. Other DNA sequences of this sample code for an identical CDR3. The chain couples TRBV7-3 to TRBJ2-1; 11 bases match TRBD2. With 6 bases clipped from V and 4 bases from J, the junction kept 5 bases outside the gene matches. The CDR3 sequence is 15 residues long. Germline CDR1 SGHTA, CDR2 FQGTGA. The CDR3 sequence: CASSLTSGTYNEQFF. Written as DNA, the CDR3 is TGTGCCAGCAGTCTGACTAGCGGGACGTACAATGAGCAGTTCTTC. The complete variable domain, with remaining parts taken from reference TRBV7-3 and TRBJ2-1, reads GAGVSQTPSNKVTEKGKYVELRCDPISGHTALYWYRQSLGQGPEFLIYFQGTGAADDSGLPNDRFFAVRPEGSVSTLKIQRTERGDSAVYLCASSLTSGTYNEQFFGPGTRLTVL.

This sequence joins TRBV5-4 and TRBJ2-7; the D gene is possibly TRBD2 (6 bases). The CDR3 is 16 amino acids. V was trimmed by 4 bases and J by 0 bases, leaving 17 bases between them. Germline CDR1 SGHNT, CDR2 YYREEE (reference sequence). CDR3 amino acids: CASSLATETSSYEQYF. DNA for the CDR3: TGTGCCAGCAGCCTTGCGACCGAGACTAGCTCCTACGAGCAGTACTTC.

CDR3 residues: CASNTRLAGGNEQFF. Here the CDR3 DNA reads TGTGCCAGCAATACAAGACTAGCGGGAGGGAATGAGCAGTTCTTC. The V call is TRBV7-2, the J call TRBJ2-1; 14 bases map to TRBD2. With 7 bases clipped from V and 7 bases from J, the junction kept 6 bases outside the gene matches. The germline gives CDR1 SGHTA, CDR2 FQGNSA. The CDR3 is made up of 15 amino acids. Combining the CDR3 with reference TRBV7-2 and TRBJ2-1 gives the whole variable domain GAGVSQSPSNKVTEKGKDVELRCDPISGHTALYWYRQSLGQGLEFLIYFQGNSAPDKSGLPSDRFSAERTGGSVSTLTIQRTQQEDSAVYLCASNTRLAGGNEQFFGPGTRLTVL.

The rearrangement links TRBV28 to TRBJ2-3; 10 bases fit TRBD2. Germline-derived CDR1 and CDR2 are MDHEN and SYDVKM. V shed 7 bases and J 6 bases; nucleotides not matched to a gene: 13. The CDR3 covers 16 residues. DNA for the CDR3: TGTGCCAGCACCCCATGGCTTAGCGGGAGGTATGATACGCAGTATTTT. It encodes CASTPWLSGRYDTQYF.

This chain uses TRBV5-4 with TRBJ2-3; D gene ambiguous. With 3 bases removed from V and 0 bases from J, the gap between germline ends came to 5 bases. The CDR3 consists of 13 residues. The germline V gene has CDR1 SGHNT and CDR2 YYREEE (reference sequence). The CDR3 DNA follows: TGTGCCAGCAGCTACACCAGCACAGATACGCAGTATTTT. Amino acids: CASSYTSTDTQYF.

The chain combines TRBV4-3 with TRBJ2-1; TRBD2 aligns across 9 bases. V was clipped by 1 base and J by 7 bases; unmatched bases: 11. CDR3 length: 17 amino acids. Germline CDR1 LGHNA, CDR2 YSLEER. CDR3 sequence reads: CASSQGAVAGGENEQFF. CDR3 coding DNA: TGCGCCAGCAGCCAAGGAGCGGTGGCGGGAGGGGAGAATGAGCAGTTCTTC.